Described below is a single T cell receptor (beta chain) sequence and its context. These data belong to a study of blood T cells in healthy people across ages. Together with a sample-barcoded 5' primer, a J-beta primer mix was included in a second PCR lasting about 6 to 11 cycles. TCRdb fed the 5' RACE reads into MiXCR, producing one record per CDR3 protein. The sample includes about 930,000 distinct CDR3 sequences, about 27% seen only once; the top ten take 10% to 13%. Germline V gene data show CDR1 as SQVTM and CDR2 as ANQGSEA. Trimming cost V 4 bases and J 11 bases, with 14 bases left between them. CDR3 size: 11 residues. The sample also formed part of further work on T cells of mothers and their children.

The sample consisted of blood. This chain connects TRBV29-1 to TRBJ1-1; tentative D call: TRBD1 (6 bases). This clonotype originated in a woman aged 40 to 49 in good health. This CDR3 is CSVAAPGEAFF. CDR3 coding DNA: TGCAGCGTTGCAGCTCCAGGGGAGGCTTTCTTT.